This T cell receptor beta chain was sequenced in a study of T cell responses to AZD1222 COVID-19 vaccine. CDR1 is MDHEN, CDR2 SYDVKM, per germline. The CDR3 extends over 12 amino acids. Trimming left V 6 bases short and J 5 bases short, with 10 bases between. TCRdb keeps only in-frame clones here, not all; method: immunoSEQ multiplex PCR. The repertoire has about 110,000 clones, approximately 90% of them found once; the top ten carry around 8.4%. V is TRBV28 and J is TRBJ1-1; D unclear. This TCR was recovered from an adult in good health. Sequencing used peripheral blood, obtained on day 0 of AZD1222 vaccination. The CDR3 region is CASSRTGTEAFF. The CDR3 region has the DNA TGTGCCAGCAGCCGGACCGGGACTGAAGCTTTCTTT.